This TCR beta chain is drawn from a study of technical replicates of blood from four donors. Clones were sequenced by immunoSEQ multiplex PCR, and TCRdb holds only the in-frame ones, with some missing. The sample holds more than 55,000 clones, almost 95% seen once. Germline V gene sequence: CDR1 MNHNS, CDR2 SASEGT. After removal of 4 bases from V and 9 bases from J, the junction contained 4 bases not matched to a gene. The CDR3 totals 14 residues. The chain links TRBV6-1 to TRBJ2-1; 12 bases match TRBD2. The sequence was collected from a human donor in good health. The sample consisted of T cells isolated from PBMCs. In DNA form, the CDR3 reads TGTGCCAGCAGTGTTCTAGCGGGAGGGGCTGAGCAGTTCTTC. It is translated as CASSVLAGGAEQFF.